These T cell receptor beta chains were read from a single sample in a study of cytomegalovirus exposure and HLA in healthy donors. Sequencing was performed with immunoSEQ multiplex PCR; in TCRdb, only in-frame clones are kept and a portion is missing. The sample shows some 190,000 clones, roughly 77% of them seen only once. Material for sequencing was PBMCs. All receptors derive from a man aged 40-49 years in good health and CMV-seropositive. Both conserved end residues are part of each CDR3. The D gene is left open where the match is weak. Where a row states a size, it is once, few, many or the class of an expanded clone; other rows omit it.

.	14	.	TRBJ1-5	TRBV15	CATSEIVANQPQHF	TGTGCCACCAGTGAGATCGTAGCCAATCAGCCCCAGCATTTT
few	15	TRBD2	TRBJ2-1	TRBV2	CASSEARTSRNEQFF	TGTGCCAGCAGTGAAGCCCGGACTAGCCGGAATGAGCAGTTCTTC
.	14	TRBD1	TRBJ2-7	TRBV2	CASSDGTGSYEQYF	TGTGCCAGCAGTGATGGGACAGGGAGCTACGAGCAGTACTTC
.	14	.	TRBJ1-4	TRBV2	CASSEGTYNEKLFF	TGTGCCAGCAGTGAAGGCACCTATAATGAAAAACTGTTTTTT
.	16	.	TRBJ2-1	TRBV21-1	CASSNRQGRSYNEQFF	TGTGCCAGCAGCAACCGACAGGGGAGGTCCTACAATGAGCAGTTCTTC
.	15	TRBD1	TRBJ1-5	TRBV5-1	CASSLGTGINQPQHF	TGCGCCAGCAGCCTCGGGACAGGGATTAATCAGCCCCAGCATTTT
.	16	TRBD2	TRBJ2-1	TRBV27	CASSPEGLAGYNEQFF	TGTGCCAGCAGTCCCGAAGGACTAGCGGGGTACAATGAGCAGTTCTTC
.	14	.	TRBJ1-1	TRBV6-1	CASSDPTGNTEAFF	TGTGCCAGCAGTGACCCGACAGGGAACACTGAAGCTTTCTTT
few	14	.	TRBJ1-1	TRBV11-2	CASSFLTGLSEAFF	TGTGCCAGCAGCTTCCTAACAGGATTGAGTGAAGCTTTCTTT
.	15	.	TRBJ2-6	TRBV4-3	CASSQEFTGANVLTF	TGCGCCAGCAGCCAAGAGTTCACTGGGGCCAACGTCCTGACTTTC
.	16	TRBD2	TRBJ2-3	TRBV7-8	CASSLEGGGAQGTQYF	TGTGCCAGCAGCTTAGAGGGCGGGGGGGCCCAAGGTACGCAGTATTTT
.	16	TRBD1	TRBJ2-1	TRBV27	CASSLPSGTGFAEQFF	TGTGCCAGCAGTTTACCATCCGGGACAGGGTTTGCTGAGCAGTTCTTC
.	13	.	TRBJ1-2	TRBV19	CASSGHLNYGYTF	TGTGCCAGTTCTGGACACCTAAACTATGGCTACACCTTC
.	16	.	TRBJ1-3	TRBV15	CATSRDLSPAGNTIYF	TGTGCCACCAGCAGAGATCTGTCGCCGGCTGGAAACACCATATATTTT
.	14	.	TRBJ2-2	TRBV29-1	CSAMRTLNTGELFF	TGCAGCGCTATGAGGACTCTGAACACCGGGGAGCTGTTTTTT
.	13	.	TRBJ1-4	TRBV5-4	CAIRGGEGEKLFF	TGTGCCATCCGGGGGGGAGAAGGTGAAAAACTGTTTTTT
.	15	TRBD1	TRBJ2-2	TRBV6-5	CASRTGTANTGELFF	TGTGCCAGCAGGACCGGGACAGCAAACACCGGGGAGCTGTTTTTT
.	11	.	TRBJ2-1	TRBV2	CASRTVDEQFF	TGTGCCAGCCGGACAGTGGATGAGCAGTTCTTC
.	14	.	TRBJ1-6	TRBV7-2	CASSLGSQASPLHF	TGTGCCAGCAGCTTAGGTTCCCAGGCTTCACCCCTCCACTTT
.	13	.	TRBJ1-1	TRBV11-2	CASSLGHLTEAFF	TGTGCCAGCAGCTTGGGACACCTAACTGAAGCTTTCTTT
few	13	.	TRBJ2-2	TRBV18	CASSPRGTGELFF	TGTGCCAGCTCACCAAGAGGGACCGGGGAGCTGTTTTTT
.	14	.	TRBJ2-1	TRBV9	CASSVAGDYNEQFF	TGTGCCAGCAGCGTAGCGGGGGACTACAATGAGCAGTTCTTC
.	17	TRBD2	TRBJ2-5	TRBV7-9	CASSRAGGPDNQETQYF	TGTGCCAGCAGCAGAGCGGGAGGGCCTGATAACCAAGAGACCCAGTACTTC
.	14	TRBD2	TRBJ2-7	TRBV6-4	CASSDRAGGWVQYF	TGTGCCAGCAGTGATCGAGCGGGAGGATGGGTGCAGTACTTC
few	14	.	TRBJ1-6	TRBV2	CASSPPGGNSPLHF	TGTGCCAGCAGTCCGCCCGGGGGGAATTCACCCCTCCACTTT
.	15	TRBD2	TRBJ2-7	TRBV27	CASSPIGGGGYEQYF	TGTGCCAGCAGTCCGATAGGCGGGGGTGGTTACGAGCAGTACTTC
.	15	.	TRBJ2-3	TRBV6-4	CASSDPSSGSDTQYF	TGTGCCAGCAGTGACCCATCCAGCGGGTCAGATACGCAGTATTTT
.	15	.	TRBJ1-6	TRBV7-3	CASSQTPGRNSPLHF	TGTGCCAGCAGCCAAACCCCAGGGCGCAATTCACCCCTCCACTTT
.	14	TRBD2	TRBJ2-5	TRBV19	CASSLDTGRETQYF	TGTGCCAGTAGTCTAGACACCGGGAGGGAGACCCAGTACTTC
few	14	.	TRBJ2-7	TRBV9	CASSVTGSSYEQYF	TGTGCCAGCAGCGTGACGGGAAGCTCCTACGAGCAGTACTTC
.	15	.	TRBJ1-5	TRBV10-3	CAISDGTVSNQPQHF	TGTGCCATCAGTGACGGTACAGTTAGCAATCAGCCCCAGCATTTT
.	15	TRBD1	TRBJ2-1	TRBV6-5	CASSTDRDSYNEQFF	TGTGCCAGCAGCACCGACAGGGATTCCTACAATGAGCAGTTCTTC
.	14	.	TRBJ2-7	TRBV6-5	CASSYRPSRVEQYF	TGTGCCAGCAGTTACCGCCCCTCGCGAGTCGAGCAGTACTTC
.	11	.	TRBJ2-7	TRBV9	CASSTHYEQYF	TGTGCCAGCAGCACCCACTACGAGCAGTACTTC
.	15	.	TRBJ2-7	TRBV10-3	CAISDPGLPDYEQYF	TGTGCCATCAGCGACCCGGGACTCCCCGATTATGAGCAGTACTTC
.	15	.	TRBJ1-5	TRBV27	CASSFRGGGNQPQHF	TGTGCCAGCAGTTTTAGGGGAGGGGGCAATCAGCCCCAGCATTTT
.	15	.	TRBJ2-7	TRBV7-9	CASSPRQAPSYEQYF	TGTGCCAGCAGCCCACGACAGGCCCCGTCCTACGAGCAGTACTTC
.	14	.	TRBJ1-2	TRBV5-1	CASTPRDREYGYTF	TGTGCCAGCACCCCCCGAGACAGAGAATATGGCTACACCTTC
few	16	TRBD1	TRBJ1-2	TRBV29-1	CSVGPRGTGKDYGYTF	TGCAGCGTTGGGCCAAGAGGGACAGGGAAGGACTATGGCTACACCTTC
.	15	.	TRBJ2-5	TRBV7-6	CASSSERHSQETQYF	TGTGCCAGCAGCTCGGAGCGGCACTCCCAAGAGACCCAGTACTTC
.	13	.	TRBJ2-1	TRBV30	CAWSVQSFDEQFF	TGTGCCTGGAGTGTTCAAAGCTTCGATGAGCAGTTCTTC
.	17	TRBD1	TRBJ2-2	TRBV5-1	CASSLGTGPSNTGELFF	TGCGCCAGCAGCTTGGGGACAGGGCCCTCGAACACCGGGGAGCTGTTTTTT
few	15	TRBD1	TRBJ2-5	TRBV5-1	CASSGGTGWGETQYF	TGCGCCAGCAGCGGCGGGACAGGGTGGGGGGAGACCCAGTACTTC
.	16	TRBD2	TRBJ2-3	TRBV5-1	CASSLLAGDPTDTQYF	TGCGCCAGCAGCTTGCTAGCGGGGGACCCCACAGATACGCAGTATTTT
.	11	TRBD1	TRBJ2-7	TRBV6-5	CARPKGQAQSF	TGTGCCAGACCGAAGGGACAGGCCCAGAGCTTC
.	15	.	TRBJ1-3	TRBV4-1	CASSQDWAAGNTIYF	TGCGCCAGCAGCCAAGATTGGGCCGCTGGAAACACCATATATTTT
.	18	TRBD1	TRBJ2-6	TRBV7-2	CASSSTTGFLVGANVLTF	TGTGCCAGCAGCTCCACGACAGGGTTTCTGGTTGGGGCCAACGTCCTGACTTTC
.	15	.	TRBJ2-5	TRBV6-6	CASSTNRDNQETQYF	TGTGCCAGCAGTACAAACAGGGACAACCAAGAGACCCAGTACTTC
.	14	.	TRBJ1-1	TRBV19	CASNLRGQNTEAFF	TGTGCCAGTAATCTCAGGGGCCAGAACACTGAAGCTTTCTTT
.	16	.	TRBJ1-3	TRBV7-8	CASSPSGGSSGNTIYF	TGTGCCAGCAGCCCCTCCGGGGGGAGCTCTGGAAACACCATATATTTT
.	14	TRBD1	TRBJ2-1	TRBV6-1	CASNRDRPLPEQFF	TGTGCCAGTAACCGGGACAGACCCCTCCCGGAGCAGTTCTTC
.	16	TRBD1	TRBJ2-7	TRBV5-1	CASSPLGQGVSYEQYF	TGCGCCAGCAGCCCCTTGGGACAGGGGGTTTCCTACGAGCAGTACTTC
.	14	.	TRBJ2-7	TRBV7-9	CASSLRQEIDEQYF	TGTGCCAGCAGCCTTCGACAGGAAATTGACGAGCAGTACTTC
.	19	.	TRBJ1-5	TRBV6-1	CASSVLGGGRRRSNQPQHF	TGTGCCAGCAGTGTATTAGGTGGAGGGCGCCGCCGTAGTAATCAGCCCCAGCATTTT
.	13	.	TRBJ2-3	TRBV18	CASSPLEGDTQYF	TGTGCCAGCTCACCTCTGGAGGGGGATACGCAGTATTTT
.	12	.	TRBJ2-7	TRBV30	CAWSPQGYEQYF	TGTGCCTGGAGCCCCCAGGGCTACGAGCAGTACTTC
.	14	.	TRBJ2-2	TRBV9	CASSVGQDTGELFF	TGTGCCAGCAGCGTAGGGCAAGACACCGGGGAGCTGTTTTTT
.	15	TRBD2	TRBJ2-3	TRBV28	CASSPPGGSTDTQYF	TGTGCCAGCAGCCCCCCGGGGGGGAGCACAGATACGCAGTATTTT
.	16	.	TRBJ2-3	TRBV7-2	CASSHHPQAHTDTQYF	TGTGCCAGCAGCCATCATCCACAGGCCCACACAGATACGCAGTATTTT
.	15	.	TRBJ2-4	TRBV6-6	CASSYYVEEANIQYF	TGTGCCAGCAGTTACTACGTGGAGGAGGCGAACATTCAGTACTTC